This entry lists 2 T cell receptor beta chains sequenced from one sample in a study of response to subunit inactivated influenza vaccine (dated by TCRdb to the late 2010s). Receptor libraries were prepared by RT-PCR. Instrument used: Illumina HiSeq 2500. TCRdb reanalyzed the raw reads on its own, using fastp at Q25 for trimming and MiXCR for clone calling, and kept in-frame beta chains. Merged by CDR3 protein, the rows form single entries marked with the most common genes and DNA. In all, the sample holds approximately 730,000 distinct CDR3 sequences, and approximately 15% of those were seen once. Of the sample, 5.5% to 7% falls within the top ten clones. The input for sequencing was PBMCs from blood, taken 14 to 15 days before vaccination. The receptors here all came from a middle-aged man who received an inactivated influenza vaccine. Donor details come from another sample of the same person, matched by shared clones.

The V call is TRBV11-2, the J call TRBJ2-5; 7 bases agree with TRBD2. Losses at the gene ends were 1 base for V and 0 bases for J; bases not matched to a gene: 2. CDR3 length: 15 amino acids. CDR1 and CDR2 from the germline V gene are SGHAT and FQNNGV. The CDR3 loop reads CASSLVGGYQETQYF. CDR3 coding DNA: TGTGCCAGCAGCTTAGTGGGGGGGTACCAAGAGACCCAGTACTTC.

This sequence joins TRBV7-6 and TRBJ2-3; 7 bases line up with TRBD2. CDR3 length equals 16 residues. Germline CDR1 SGHVS, CDR2 FNYEAQ. Trimming at V came to 0 bases and at J to 5 bases, leaving 8 bases not matched to a gene. The CDR3 reads CASSLASGPGEDTQYF. DNA of the CDR3: TGTGCCAGCAGCTTAGCTAGCGGGCCGGGGGAAGATACGCAGTATTTT.